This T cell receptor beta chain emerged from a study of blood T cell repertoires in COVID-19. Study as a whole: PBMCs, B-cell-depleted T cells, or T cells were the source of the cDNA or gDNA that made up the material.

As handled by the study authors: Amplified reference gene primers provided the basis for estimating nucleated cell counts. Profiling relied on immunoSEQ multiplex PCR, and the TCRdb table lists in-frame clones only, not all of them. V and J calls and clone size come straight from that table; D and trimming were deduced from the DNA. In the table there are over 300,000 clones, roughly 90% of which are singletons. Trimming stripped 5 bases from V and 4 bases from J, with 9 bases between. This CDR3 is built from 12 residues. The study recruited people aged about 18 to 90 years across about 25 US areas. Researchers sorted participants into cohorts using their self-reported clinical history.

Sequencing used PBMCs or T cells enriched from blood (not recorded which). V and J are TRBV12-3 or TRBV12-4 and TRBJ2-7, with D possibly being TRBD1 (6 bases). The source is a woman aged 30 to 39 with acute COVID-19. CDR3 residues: CASSHQGYEQYF. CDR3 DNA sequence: TGTGCCAGCAGTCATCAGGGGTACGAGCAGTACTTC.